These 20 T cell receptor beta chains came from one sample sequenced in a study of shared clonotypes between healthy human individuals. Assay: immunoSEQ multiplex PCR; the TCRdb copy retains only in-frame clones and omits some. The sample has under 1,100,000 clones, 70% to 80% seen once. The specimen sequenced was memory CD4+ T cells sorted from blood. Subset indicated: CD45RA-negative fraction. Every receptor here comes from a man aged 18 to 30 in good health.

The chain joins TRBV4-3 to TRBJ2-2, with D possibly TRBD2 on 5 matching bases. Germline lookup yields CDR1 LGHNA and CDR2 YSLEER. The CDR3 sequence is 15 residues long. Deletions cut 0 bases from V and 6 bases from J, with 11 bases between. The CDR3 protein is CASSQEMGVAGELFF. The CDR3 DNA is TGCGCCAGCAGCCAAGAAATGGGAGTGGCCGGGGAGCTGTTTTTT.

V and J are TRBV30 and TRBJ1-1, with TRBD1 matching over 8 bases. V gave up 2 bases and J gave up 1 base; unmatched junction bases: 12. The germline gives CDR1 GTSNPN, CDR2 SVGIG (reference sequence). This CDR3 is 17 amino acids long. This CDR3 reads CAWSLAGRGLGNTEAFF. DNA for the CDR3: TGTGCCTGGAGTCTGGCTGGCAGGGGGCTAGGGAACACTGAAGCTTTCTTT.

The gene calls are TRBV6-6 and TRBJ1-1; D not resolved. The CDR3 is made up of 13 amino acids. Trimming stripped 7 bases from V and 1 base from J, with 10 bases between. Germline V gene lookup returns CDR1 MNHNY and CDR2 SVGAGI (reference sequence). The CDR3 nucleotides read TGTGCCAGCACCGAACACCGGAACACTGAAGCTTTCTTT. Protein: CASTEHRNTEAFF.

The DNA of the CDR3 is TGTGCCAGCAGCTTAGGGACTAGCGGGGGGGCATACGAGCAGTACTTC. It codes for CASSLGTSGGAYEQYF. The gene calls are TRBV7-6 and TRBJ2-7, with TRBD2 matching 15 bases. The CDR3 totals 16 residues. V was clipped by 1 base and J by 4 bases; unmatched bases: 2. CDR1 and CDR2 from the germline V gene are SGHVS and FNYEAQ.

V and J are TRBV29-1 and TRBJ1-2, with D possibly TRBD1 on 6 matching bases. This CDR3 is 12 amino acids long. Germline CDR1 and CDR2: SQVTM and ANQGSEA. V was shortened by 4 bases and J by 4 bases, with 10 bases between the two germline ends. The DNA of the CDR3 is TGCAGCGTTGCCCAGGGGACCTATGGCTACACCTTC. Its protein is CSVAQGTYGYTF.

The chain employs TRBV14 and TRBJ2-7; D is perhaps TRBD2 (6 bases). This CDR3 has 15 amino acids. V gave up 4 bases and J gave up 2 bases, with 15 bases separating them. CDR1 and CDR2 from the germline V gene are SGHDN and FVKESK. CDR3 bases: TGTGCCAGCAGCCCCCAAGTACGGGAGACCTACGAGCAGTACTTC. Its protein is CASSPQVRETYEQYF.

The table lists this clone with a few counts. V is TRBV7-2 and J is TRBJ2-7, with D hard to call. The CDR3 has 13 amino acids. Trimming removed 0 bases at V and 2 bases at J, with 5 bases between. CDR1 is SGHTA and CDR2 is FQGNSA in the germline V gene. The CDR3 nucleotides read TGTGCCAGCAGCTTAGCTCAGACCTACGAGCAGTACTTC. It codes for CASSLAQTYEQYF.

The chain combines TRBV19 with TRBJ2-4, with D perhaps TRBD1 (6 bases). The CDR3 loop spans 13 amino acids. V was cut by 4 bases and J by 6 bases, with 10 bases left in between. Germline CDR1 and CDR2: LNHDA and SQIVND (reference sequence). CDR3: CASSTTGPNIQYF. Written as DNA, the CDR3 is TGTGCCAGTAGTACGACAGGCCCAAACATTCAGTACTTC.

Comment on this clone: Other DNA sequences in this sample translate to the same CDR3. CDR3 in DNA: TGTGCCAGCAGCTTAGGAACGGGGAACACTGAAGCTTTCTTT. This gives the protein CASSLGTGNTEAFF. The V gene is TRBV7-2, the J gene TRBJ1-1; D is ambiguous. CDR1 and CDR2 (germline): SGHTA, FQGNSA. The CDR3 is 14 residues long. Trimming took 1 base from V and 1 from J, leaving 7 bases between them. The full variable domain, its missing parts supplied by reference TRBV7-2 and TRBJ1-1, is GAGVSQSPSNKVTEKGKDVELRCDPISGHTALYWYRQSLGQGLEFLIYFQGNSAPDKSGLPSDRFSAERTGGSVSTLTIQRTQQEDSAVYLCASSLGTGNTEAFFGQGTRLTVV.

The J gene is TRBJ1-3, the V gene TRBV2, with D maybe TRBD1 (5 bases). The CDR3 sequence is 15 residues long. Trimming took off 7 bases at V and 0 bases at J, with 13 bases between the two ends. In germline, CDR1 is SNHLY, CDR2 FYNNEI. The CDR3 nucleotides read TGTGCCAGCACCACTTCAGGGACCTCTGGAAACACCATATATTTT. As protein: CASTTSGTSGNTIYF. The full variable domain, with the rest looked up from reference TRBV2 and TRBJ1-3, is EPEVTQTPSHQVTQMGQEVILRCVPISNHLYFYWYRQILGQKVEFLVSFYNNEISEKSEIFDDQFSVERPDGSNFTLKIRSTKLEDSAMYFCASTTSGTSGNTIYFGEGSWLTVV.

This clone was picked up one time. The CDR3 region is CASTIALQKETQYF. The CDR3 DNA follows: TGTGCCAGCACTATAGCCTTACAGAAAGAGACCCAGTACTTC. The chain combines TRBV6-1 with TRBJ2-5; no firm D call. Trimming pared 7 bases from V and 3 bases from J, leaving 15 bases between. Germline V gene lookup returns CDR1 MNHNS and CDR2 SASEGT. This CDR3 has 14 residues.

This chain connects TRBV28 to TRBJ2-3, with 9 bases matching TRBD1. Germline V gene sequence: CDR1 MDHEN, CDR2 SYDVKM. The CDR3 extends over 15 amino acids. Trimming removed 5 bases from V and 3 bases from J; junction bases left unmatched: 6. CDR3 protein: CASSPPGQGTDTQYF. The CDR3 DNA reads as TGTGCCAGCAGTCCTCCGGGACAGGGAACAGATACGCAGTATTTT.

The chain is built from TRBV19 and TRBJ2-3; a possible D gene is TRBD2 (5 bases). CDR3 length: 13 amino acids. V dropped 9 bases and J dropped 5 bases, with 15 bases sitting between them. The germline V gene has CDR1 LNHDA and CDR2 SQIVND (reference sequence). The CDR3 nucleotides read TGTGCCAGCCCCCGGGGAACGAAAGATACGCAGTATTTT. Protein sequence: CASPRGTKDTQYF.

The rearrangement links TRBV18 to TRBJ1-3; TRBD1 is a possible D gene (5 bases). The V gene's germline CDR1 is KGHSH and CDR2 LQKENI. V was cut by 6 bases and J by 2 bases, with 11 bases left in between. The CDR3 is 14 amino acids. The CDR3: CASSLGHTGNTIYF. CDR3 in DNA: TGTGCCAGCTCTCTGGGGCACACTGGAAACACCATATATTTT.

CDR3 DNA sequence: TGTGCCAGCAGCTTGCAGGGGCCTGGGGCCAACGTCCTGACTTTC. Its translation is CASSLQGPGANVLTF. This chain joins TRBV5-4 and TRBJ2-6, with a tentative D call TRBD1 (6 bases). V was pared by 1 base and J by 2 bases, with 7 bases between. In germline, CDR1 is SGHNT, CDR2 YYREEE (reference sequence). This CDR3 is 15 amino acids long.

There are many counts of this clone. Other DNA sequences in this specimen translate into the identical CDR3. This chain links TRBV18 with TRBJ2-7; D is ambiguous. The CDR3 spans 12 residues. Trimming removed 2 bases from V and 3 bases from J, with 5 bases in between. Germline-derived CDR1 and CDR2 are KGHSH and LQKENI. The CDR3 DNA reads as TGTGCCAGCTCACCAAACGGCTACGAGCAGTACTTC. Translation gives CASSPNGYEQYF.

A note on this clone: The sample carries other DNA sequences with the same CDR3. V and J are TRBV2 and TRBJ1-2; tentatively, D is TRBD1 (6 bases). Trimming cost V 2 bases and J 2 bases, with 9 bases left between them. The CDR3 has 14 amino acids. From germline, CDR1 is SNHLY and CDR2 FYNNEI. The CDR3 region is CASSERQGNYGYTF. The DNA for the CDR3 is TGTGCCAGCAGTGAACGTCAGGGGAACTATGGCTACACCTTC.

This sequence joins TRBV9 and TRBJ2-2; D not certain. Between the trimmed V and J ends, which lost 3 bases and 7 bases, there was a span of 10 bases. Germline V gives CDR1 SGDLS, CDR2 YYNGEE. The CDR3 extends over 13 amino acids. The CDR3 sequence: CASSADPNGELFF. CDR3 nucleotides: TGTGCCAGCAGCGCCGACCCTAACGGGGAGCTGTTTTTT.

This clone was recorded only once. The genes are TRBV25-1 and TRBJ1-2; maybe TRBD1 (5 bases). This CDR3 has 17 residues. CDR1 MGHDK and CDR2 SYGVNS come from the germline V gene. V gave up 6 bases and J gave up 8 bases, with 28 bases separating them. The CDR3 sequence is CASRHSPPGGSPGGYTF. CDR3 bases: TGTGCCAGCAGACACTCTCCCCCTGGGGGGTCCCCCGGGGGCTACACCTTC.

This chain uses TRBV7-8 with TRBJ1-5, with 8 positions matching TRBD1. CDR3 length equals 15 residues. Germline assignment: CDR1 SGHVS and CDR2 FQNEAQ. Losses at the gene ends were 3 bases for V and 3 bases for J; bases not matched to a gene: 4. The DNA for the CDR3 is TGTGCCAGCAGCTTTCAGGGGGCTCTCAATCAGCCCCAGCATTTT. This codes for CASSFQGALNQPQHF.